These T cell receptor beta chains were read from a single sample in a study of T-cell memory formation after mild COVID-19. TCRdb analysed the 5' RACE reads with MiXCR anew, one entry per CDR3 protein. The profile shows under 250,000 distinct CDR3 sequences, approximately 9% of them singletons. The sample consisted of PBMCs or a T cell subset sorted from them (not recorded which). The receptors here all came from a man younger than 30 who had mild COVID-19 (a few samples of this study predate the infection). Cell type and time point are not known. The CDR3 runs from the conserved cysteine through the conserved F or W. Each record gives: D gene, V gene, J gene, CDR3 protein. A D gene is named only where the DNA matches it firmly.

d_gene: NA; v_gene: TRBV7-9; j_gene: TRBJ1-5; CDR3aa: CASSFFGDNQPQHF
d_gene: TRBD2; v_gene: TRBV9; j_gene: TRBJ2-2; CDR3aa: CASSPGLAGLNTGELFF
d_gene: NA; v_gene: TRBV7-2; j_gene: TRBJ2-2; CDR3aa: CASRPGANTGELFF
d_gene: TRBD1; v_gene: TRBV18; j_gene: TRBJ1-2; CDR3aa: CASSRYRDREIDGYTF
d_gene: NA; v_gene: TRBV7-2; j_gene: TRBJ2-7; CDR3aa: CASSYFGEQYF
d_gene: NA; v_gene: TRBV7-6; j_gene: TRBJ2-3; CDR3aa: CASSLSSAGASASTDTQYF
d_gene: TRBD2; v_gene: TRBV20-1; j_gene: TRBJ2-7; CDR3aa: CSASTSGGVEQYF
d_gene: TRBD1; v_gene: TRBV5-1; j_gene: TRBJ2-7; CDR3aa: CASSWDRLYEQYF
d_gene: NA; v_gene: TRBV9; j_gene: TRBJ2-7; CDR3aa: CASSVGVQGQQYF
d_gene: NA; v_gene: TRBV18; j_gene: TRBJ2-2; CDR3aa: CASSPSGQNTGELFF
d_gene: NA; v_gene: TRBV7-2; j_gene: TRBJ1-5; CDR3aa: CASSLYWMGNQPQHF
d_gene: NA; v_gene: TRBV15; j_gene: TRBJ2-2; CDR3aa: CATSRVRGANGELFF
d_gene: NA; v_gene: TRBV6-5; j_gene: TRBJ1-2; CDR3aa: CASRREYSGYTF
d_gene: NA; v_gene: TRBV19; j_gene: TRBJ2-2; CDR3aa: CASSLRALANTVELFF
d_gene: NA; v_gene: TRBV5-1; j_gene: TRBJ1-3; CDR3aa: CASSDPPGAGNTIYF
d_gene: NA; v_gene: TRBV2; j_gene: TRBJ1-1; CDR3aa: CASNYGRTEAFF
d_gene: TRBD1; v_gene: TRBV5-1; j_gene: TRBJ2-5; CDR3aa: CASSFELRGLETQYF
d_gene: TRBD1; v_gene: TRBV6-2/TRBV6-3; j_gene: TRBJ1-1; CDR3aa: CASSGTGGSRDTEAFF
d_gene: NA; v_gene: TRBV28; j_gene: TRBJ2-5; CDR3aa: CASSTDSQETQYF
d_gene: NA; v_gene: TRBV30; j_gene: TRBJ1-5; CDR3aa: CAWSIRTDQPQHF
d_gene: NA; v_gene: TRBV24-1; j_gene: TRBJ2-3; CDR3aa: CATGEGSPDTQYF
d_gene: TRBD2; v_gene: TRBV6-5; j_gene: TRBJ2-5; CDR3aa: CASSYFPLAGGVETQYF
d_gene: NA; v_gene: TRBV24-1; j_gene: TRBJ2-1; CDR3aa: CATSDYGSANNEQFF
d_gene: NA; v_gene: TRBV7-2; j_gene: TRBJ2-6; CDR3aa: CASSETVPESSGANVLTF
d_gene: NA; v_gene: TRBV5-1; j_gene: TRBJ2-5; CDR3aa: CASSLAELTGPAETQYF
d_gene: TRBD1; v_gene: TRBV4-2; j_gene: TRBJ2-1; CDR3aa: CASSQDGTGGYNEQFF
d_gene: TRBD2; v_gene: TRBV6-2/TRBV6-3; j_gene: TRBJ2-1; CDR3aa: CASGERGPSYNEQFF
d_gene: NA; v_gene: TRBV19; j_gene: TRBJ2-3; CDR3aa: CASSITRGGTDTQYF
d_gene: NA; v_gene: TRBV9; j_gene: TRBJ1-2; CDR3aa: CASSPDTQSGYTF
d_gene: TRBD1; v_gene: TRBV9; j_gene: TRBJ2-6; CDR3aa: CASSAKGAGGANVLTF
d_gene: NA; v_gene: TRBV9; j_gene: TRBJ2-5; CDR3aa: CASSAGATGGQYF
d_gene: NA; v_gene: TRBV11-3; j_gene: TRBJ2-1; CDR3aa: CASSLEAGTYNEQFF
d_gene: NA; v_gene: TRBV12-3/TRBV12-4; j_gene: TRBJ1-4; CDR3aa: CASSFRAPNEKLFF
d_gene: NA; v_gene: TRBV12-3/TRBV12-4; j_gene: TRBJ1-1; CDR3aa: CASSGRYTEAFF
d_gene: NA; v_gene: TRBV7-9; j_gene: TRBJ1-4; CDR3aa: CASSPGREEKLFF
d_gene: NA; v_gene: TRBV7-7; j_gene: TRBJ2-1; CDR3aa: CASSLGRAGDNEQFF
d_gene: NA; v_gene: TRBV4-1; j_gene: TRBJ2-6; CDR3aa: CASTYSGANVLTF
d_gene: NA; v_gene: TRBV12-3/TRBV12-4; j_gene: TRBJ1-1; CDR3aa: CASSFLGLGAFF
d_gene: NA; v_gene: TRBV5-1; j_gene: TRBJ2-5; CDR3aa: CASSFSRQETQYF
d_gene: NA; v_gene: TRBV29-1; j_gene: TRBJ1-2; CDR3aa: CSDGGFYGYTF
d_gene: NA; v_gene: TRBV19; j_gene: TRBJ1-2; CDR3aa: CASKGLHSSLYGYTF
d_gene: NA; v_gene: TRBV24-1; j_gene: TRBJ2-3; CDR3aa: CATSDLAGDTQYF
d_gene: NA; v_gene: TRBV12-3/TRBV12-4; j_gene: TRBJ1-1; CDR3aa: CASSRGVWITEAFF
d_gene: NA; v_gene: TRBV7-8; j_gene: TRBJ1-2; CDR3aa: CASSLRERASGYTF
d_gene: TRBD1; v_gene: TRBV6-2/TRBV6-3; j_gene: TRBJ1-2; CDR3aa: CASRLDRGRHGYTF
d_gene: TRBD2; v_gene: TRBV5-5; j_gene: TRBJ2-7; CDR3aa: CASSLLGGDYEQYF
d_gene: NA; v_gene: TRBV12-3/TRBV12-4; j_gene: TRBJ1-2; CDR3aa: CASSLEGIIGGYTF
d_gene: NA; v_gene: TRBV12-3/TRBV12-4; j_gene: TRBJ2-1; CDR3aa: CASSTQGPGNEQFF
d_gene: TRBD1; v_gene: TRBV20-1; j_gene: TRBJ1-6; CDR3aa: CSAPNRGDSPLHF
d_gene: NA; v_gene: TRBV29-1; j_gene: TRBJ2-7; CDR3aa: CSVETNRGGPSEQYF
d_gene: NA; v_gene: TRBV2; j_gene: TRBJ2-2; CDR3aa: CASSETALPGELFF
d_gene: NA; v_gene: TRBV2; j_gene: TRBJ2-3; CDR3aa: CASSGLPPDTQYF
d_gene: NA; v_gene: TRBV12-3/TRBV12-4; j_gene: TRBJ2-7; CDR3aa: CASSQADEQYF
d_gene: NA; v_gene: TRBV6-5; j_gene: TRBJ1-1; CDR3aa: CASSYGVRNTEAFF